One sample yielded the 25 T cell receptor beta chains listed below, sequenced in a study of regulatory T cells in long-lasting Graves disease. Stated time point: persistent/refractory GD, antithyroid drugs over 5 years with positive TRAb. The authors made the TCR library using RNA they extracted from PBMCs. Researchers made TCR beta libraries by using iRepertoire HTBI primers and running Arm-PCR on CDR3 regions. TCRdb processed the multiplex PCR reads anew with MiXCR; each CDR3 protein has one entry. The sample consists of a few hundred thousand distinct CDR3 sequences, around a quarter of them appearing once. The source material was peripheral blood mononuclear cells (PBMCs), sampled when the disease was refractory, from a patient treated with antithyroid drugs. These receptors all come from a female donor with Graves disease.

This clonotype was recorded many times. The DNA of the CDR3 is TGTGCCAGCAGTTTAAACAGGGCGTTGTTCTACGAGCAGTACTTC. Translation gives CASSLNRALFYEQYF. The chain combines TRBV28 with TRBJ2-7, with D possibly matching TRBD1 (6 bases). Germline V gene sequence: CDR1 MDHEN, CDR2 SYDVKM. The CDR3 totals 15 residues. V was trimmed by 2 bases and J by 3 bases, leaving 14 bases between them.

V and J are TRBV20-1 and TRBJ2-4, with a weak D call TRBD1 (5 bases). The CDR3 has 14 residues. V was clipped by 4 bases and J by 2 bases, with 12 bases between them. CDR1 is DFQATT and CDR2 is SNEGSKA in the germline V gene (reference sequence). The chain's CDR3 is CSATKTVPKNIQYF. CDR3 DNA sequence: TGCAGTGCTACAAAGACAGTTCCCAAAAACATTCAGTACTTC.

In its sample, this clonotype was seen many times. This rearrangement joins TRBV29-1 to TRBJ2-5; 8 bases align to TRBD1. The CDR3 sequence is 14 residues long. Trimming cost V 8 bases and J 5 bases; bases outside gene matches: 13. Germline-derived CDR1 and CDR2 are SQVTM and ANQGSEA. CDR3 nucleotide sequence: TGCAGCCACATAAAAGGACAGGGCGTGGAGACCCAGTACTTC. This sequence encodes CSHIKGQGVETQYF. The complete variable domain, with remaining parts taken from reference TRBV29-1 and TRBJ2-5, reads SAVISQKPSRDICQRGTSLTIQCQVDSQVTMMFWYRQQPGQSLTLIATANQGSEATYESGFVIDKFPISRPNLTFSTLTVSNMSPEDSSIYLCSHIKGQGVETQYFGPGTRLLVL.

This clonotype has at least ten counts. The chain joins TRBV6-1 to TRBJ1-6; D gene unclear. Deletions cut 6 bases from V and 9 bases from J, with 9 bases between. Per germline, CDR1 MNHNS and CDR2 SASEGT. CDR3 size: 12 residues. The CDR3 reads CASSFSSSPLHF. The CDR3 DNA is TGTGCCAGCAGCTTCTCATCTTCACCCCTCCACTTT.

The chain has TRBV7-8 and TRBJ2-4, with 12 bases aligning to TRBD2. V lost 3 bases to trimming and J lost 3 bases; unmatched junction nucleotides: 3. Germline assignment: CDR1 SGHVS and CDR2 FQNEAQ. CDR3 length: 16 residues. As DNA, the CDR3 is TGTGCCAGCAGCTTCTTGACTAGCGGGAGCAAAAACATTCAGTACTTC. This sequence encodes CASSFLTSGSKNIQYF.

V usage is TRBV10-3 and J usage is TRBJ1-2; D call uncertain. Germline CDR1 ENHRY, CDR2 SYGVKD. The CDR3 consists of 13 residues. The V end lost 7 bases, the J end lost 4 bases, and 13 bases lay between the germline ends. DNA for the CDR3: TGTGCCATCACACCGGAGGGATCCTATGGCTACACCTTC. Translated: CAITPEGSYGYTF.

This clonotype was found many times. The chain uses TRBV7-2 and TRBJ1-2; 7 nucleotides line up with TRBD1. The CDR3 has 15 amino acids. Germline V lookup: CDR1 SGHTA, CDR2 FQGNSA. Losses at the gene ends were 5 bases for V and 4 bases for J; bases not matched to a gene: 10. For the CDR3, the DNA is TGTGCCAGCAGCCTCATACACCGGGACAGCTATGGCTACACCTTC. It translates to CASSLIHRDSYGYTF.

This CDR3 is CASGELGQIAETQYF. CDR3 DNA: TGTGCCAGCGGCGAACTCGGGCAGATCGCAGAGACCCAGTACTTC. The chain employs TRBV5-5 and TRBJ2-5; no firm D call. Trimming cost V 7 bases and J 4 bases, with 20 bases left between them. This CDR3 is built from 15 residues. Germline V lookup: CDR1 SGHKS, CDR2 YYEKEE (reference sequence).

About this clonotype: This may arise from a read error, as a much more abundant clone is one base away. This chain connects TRBV28 to TRBJ1-1; tentatively, D is TRBD1 (5 bases). Looked up from germline, CDR1 is MDHEN and CDR2 is SYDVKM. The CDR3 covers 16 residues. CDR3 DNA: TGTGCCAACAGTTCTCCCGGGACGACCATGAACACTGAAGCTTTCTTT. Amino acid sequence: CANSSPGTTMNTEAFF.

This clonotype appeared many times. The chain combines TRBV2 with TRBJ1-2; the D gene is possibly TRBD1 (6 bases). The CDR3 is 14 residues long. The V gene's germline CDR1 is SNHLY and CDR2 FYNNEI. Trimming shortened V by 1 base and J by 8 bases, and 14 bases separated the two germline ends. This CDR3 is CASSEEQGSRGYTF. Here the CDR3 DNA reads TGTGCCAGCAGTGAAGAACAGGGTTCTCGAGGCTACACCTTC.

A word on this clonotype: Being one base from a much bigger clone, this may be a read error. J is TRBJ2-6 and V is TRBV6-1, with D uncertain. The CDR3 is 13 amino acids. Germline assignment: CDR1 MNHNS and CDR2 SASEGT. V gave up 3 bases and J gave up 4 bases, with 4 bases separating them. The CDR3 spells CASSDTGANVLTF. As DNA, the CDR3 is TGTGCCAGCAGTGACACCGGGGCCAACGTCCTGACTTTC.

Details on this clonotype: This CDR3 fails to terminate in the conserved phenylalanine or tryptophan, so it likely reflects a read error. The rearrangement links TRBV12-3 or TRBV12-4 to TRBJ2-7; D call uncertain. This CDR3 region has 12 residues. V dropped 5 bases and J dropped 3 bases, with 8 bases sitting between them. The chain's CDR3 is CASSQQDYEQYL. In DNA, the CDR3 is TGTGCCAGCAGTCAACAAGACTACGAGCAGTACCTC.

In its sample, this clonotype was seen many times. The CDR3 loop is CASSLNGNSPLHF. CDR3 DNA sequence: TGTGCCAGCAGTTTAAATGGGAATTCACCCCTCCACTTT. The chain uses TRBV28 and TRBJ1-6, with D unclear. V dropped 2 bases and J dropped 7 bases, with 6 bases sitting between them. Per the germline V gene, CDR1 is MDHEN and CDR2 is SYDVKM. This CDR3 contains 13 residues.

This clonotype was seen at least ten times. This chain joins TRBV13 and TRBJ2-7, with TRBD1 matching 10 bases. The CDR3 sequence is 14 residues long. Germline trimming cut 4 bases from V and 5 bases from J; bases unmatched to any gene: 5. Germline lookup yields CDR1 PRHDT and CDR2 FYEKMQ (reference sequence). CDR3 amino acids: CASSSRQGANEQYF. For the CDR3, the DNA is TGTGCCAGCAGCTCGCGACAGGGGGCCAACGAGCAGTACTTC.

This clonotype has a handful of counts. This chain joins TRBV13 and TRBJ2-7; TRBD2 matches 13 bases. This CDR3 has 16 residues. Germline CDR1 and CDR2: PRHDT and FYEKMQ (reference sequence). The V and J ends lost 3 bases and 5 bases, in that order; junction bases with no gene match: 7. The CDR3 bases are TGTGCCAGCAGCTTGGGACTAGCGGGACCCACCCACGAGCAGTACTTC. Protein: CASSLGLAGPTHEQYF.

The chain carries TRBV20-1 and TRBJ2-3, with D perhaps matching TRBD2 (6 bases). Germline V gene sequence: CDR1 DFQATT, CDR2 SNEGSKA (reference sequence). V was cut by 3 bases and J by 5 bases, with 18 bases left in between. This CDR3 is 15 amino acids long. For the CDR3, the DNA is TGCAGTGCTAGCGGGAGTTCGGGGTTTGGAGATACGCAGTATTTT. This encodes CSASGSSGFGDTQYF.

This clonotype was seen many times. The V and J genes are TRBV6-1 and TRBJ2-5, with 7 nucleotides matching TRBD2. CDR3 length: 15 residues. Trimming took 5 bases from V and 2 from J; bases not matched to a gene: 8. Germline CDR1 is MNHNS and CDR2 is SASEGT. The CDR3 sequence is CASSPGGLPQETQYF. The DNA for the CDR3 is TGTGCCAGCAGTCCGGGGGGACTACCGCAAGAGACCCAGTACTTC.

V gene TRBV11-2 combines with J gene TRBJ1-4; D is possibly TRBD1 (5 bases). From germline, CDR1 is SGHAT and CDR2 FQNNGV. The CDR3 is 13 residues long. V was cut by 5 bases and J by 10 bases, with 14 bases left in between. For the CDR3, the DNA is TGTGCCAGCAGCCAAGATAAAAGGGGAAAACTGTTTTTT. Encoded protein: CASSQDKRGKLFF.

This clonotype was recorded many times. This chain connects TRBV6-5 to TRBJ1-2; 8 nucleotides align to TRBD1. There are 16 residues in the CDR3. Germline V gives CDR1 MNHEY, CDR2 SVGAGI. J gave up 8 bases and V 0 bases, and 11 bases lay outside the gene matches. CDR3 amino acids: CASSYSDPWTGRGYTF. CDR3 bases: TGTGCCAGCAGTTACTCGGACCCTTGGACAGGGAGGGGCTACACCTTC.

This clonotype showed up many times. This chain uses TRBV2 with TRBJ2-4; D is unresolved. The CDR3 has 14 residues. CDR1 is SNHLY and CDR2 is FYNNEI in the germline V gene. Trimming stripped 7 bases from V and 0 bases from J, with 10 bases between. The CDR3 is CASNSILAKNIQYF. CDR3 nucleotides: TGTGCCAGCAACTCGATACTAGCCAAAAACATTCAGTACTTC.

Regarding this clonotype: A read error may explain this, as a much larger clone is one base away. CDR3 loop: CASSPLGDRDSYEQYF. The CDR3 coding sequence is TGTGCCAGCAGTCCGTTAGGGGACAGGGACTCCTACGAGCAGTACTTC. This sequence joins TRBV28 and TRBJ2-7, with 9 bases fitting TRBD1. The CDR3 contains 16 residues. Trimming at V came to 5 bases and at J to 0 bases, leaving 8 bases not matched to a gene. Germline CDR1 and CDR2: MDHEN and SYDVKM.

This chain joins TRBV2 and TRBJ2-5, with TRBD1 identical over 10 bases. Germline CDR1 and CDR2: SNHLY and FYNNEI. The trim removed 5 bases at V and 7 bases at J, leaving 7 bases unmatched. This CDR3 has 14 residues. The CDR3: CASSPGTGVLTQYF. The CDR3 DNA sequence: TGTGCCAGCAGTCCCGGGACAGGGGTCCTGACCCAGTACTTC.

This clonotype was observed many times. V usage is TRBV7-8 and J usage is TRBJ1-2, with a tentative D call TRBD1 (5 bases). This CDR3 has 14 amino acids. The V and J ends lost 0 bases and 4 bases respectively, with 9 bases between them. Germline V gene data show CDR1 as SGHVS and CDR2 as FQNEAQ. The DNA of the CDR3 is TGTGCCAGCAGCTTAGCCCGGACACCCTATGGCTACACCTTC. Protein product: CASSLARTPYGYTF. Full variable domain (remainder filled in from reference TRBV7-8 and TRBJ1-2): GAGVSQSPRYKVAKRGQDVALRCDPISGHVSLFWYQQALGQGPEFLTYFQNEAQLDKSGLPSDRFFAERPEGSVSTLKIQRTQQEDSAVYLCASSLARTPYGYTFGSGTRLTVV.

The CDR3 region has the DNA TGTGCCAGTAGTATTGGGAGTAGCTCCTATAATTCACCCCTCCACTTT. It specifies CASSIGSSSYNSPLHF. This chain joins TRBV19 and TRBJ1-6; D unresolved. The CDR3 consists of 16 residues. CDR1 and CDR2 (germline): LNHDA, SQIVND (reference sequence). V lost 3 bases and J lost 0, with 9 bases in between.

The chain has TRBV10-3 and TRBJ2-5; D is possibly TRBD1 (5 bases). The CDR3 extends over 14 amino acids. Germline CDR1 and CDR2: ENHRY and SYGVKD. V was shortened by 7 bases and J by 2 bases, with 14 bases between the two germline ends. The CDR3 loop reads CAIMAQGQQETQYF. The CDR3, as DNA: TGTGCCATCATGGCGCAGGGTCAGCAAGAGACCCAGTACTTC.